Each of the 9 T cell receptor beta chains below was sequenced from the same sample in a study of T cell repertoires in cytomegalovirus infection. Their antigens are not known. TCRdb re-analysed the reads in MiXCR, keeping a single row per CDR3 protein. This table holds roughly 730,000 distinct CDR3 sequences, roughly 36% found once. Sample: cultured PBMCs, taken from culture after CMV antigen stimulation. These receptors all come from a human donor in good health (CMV status not recorded). Some clones in this sample may be carry-over from other donors' samples.

This clonotype was observed a handful of times. The rearrangement links TRBV7-2 to TRBJ2-1; no reliable D call. Germline CDR1 reads SGHTA; CDR2 reads FQGNSA. V dropped 6 bases and J dropped 9 bases, with 15 bases sitting between them. The CDR3 contains 13 residues. The DNA for the CDR3 is TGTGCCAGCAGAAGGACGCCCCCAGGTGAGCAGTTCTTC. Translating it yields CASRRTPPGEQFF.

CDR3 amino acids: CASSLVVGANYGYTF. DNA of the CDR3: TGCGCCAGCAGCTTGGTAGTAGGGGCTAACTATGGCTACACCTTC. This chain joins TRBV5-1 and TRBJ1-2, with D perhaps TRBD1 (5 bases). Germline V gene sequence: CDR1 SGHRS, CDR2 YFSETQ. Trimming removed 0 bases at V and 0 bases at J, with 9 bases between. The CDR3 sequence is 15 residues long.

This clonotype came up a few times. CDR3 in DNA: TGTGCCAGCACCACGGACTCCTCTAGCACAGATACGCAGTATTTT. Its protein product is CASTTDSSSTDTQYF. The chain has TRBV12-3 or TRBV12-4 and TRBJ2-3; TRBD2 is a possible D gene (5 bases). V gave up 7 bases and J gave up 0 bases, with 14 bases separating them. The CDR3 totals 15 residues.

The chain employs TRBV6-6 and TRBJ1-2; a weak D match, TRBD1 (5 bases). The V end was cut by 0 bases, the J end by 0 bases, with 8 bases between. CDR1 is MNHNY and CDR2 is SVGAGI in the germline V gene (reference sequence). The CDR3 is made up of 15 amino acids. Here the CDR3 DNA reads TGTGCCAGCAGTTACTCCCAGGGAGCTAACTATGGCTACACCTTC. Translated: CASSYSQGANYGYTF.

This rearrangement joins TRBV9 to TRBJ2-3, with 9 bases lining up with TRBD2. The CDR3 is 15 amino acids. The V and J ends lost 2 bases and 5 bases, in that order; junction bases with no gene match: 6. Looked up from germline, CDR1 is SGDLS and CDR2 is YYNGEE. In DNA, the CDR3 is TGTGCCAGCAGCGTTGGCGGGAGGGCCGTAGATACGCAGTATTTT. It codes for CASSVGGRAVDTQYF.

The chain couples TRBV7-9 to TRBJ2-7; either TRBD1 or TRBD2 may fit D (5 bases each). V was cut by 5 bases and J by 2 bases, with 13 bases left in between. The CDR3 is 14 amino acids. In germline, CDR1 is SEHNR, CDR2 FQNEAQ (reference sequence). CDR3: CASSASGTAYEQYF. The CDR3 DNA reads TGTGCCAGCAGCGCATCCGGGACGGCCTACGAGCAGTACTTC.

V and J are TRBV5-1 and TRBJ1-5; a weak D match, TRBD1 (5 bases). The germline V gene encodes CDR1 SGHRS and CDR2 YFSETQ. The CDR3 loop spans 14 amino acids. Trimming took off 0 bases at V and 6 bases at J, with 10 bases between the two ends. DNA for the CDR3: TGCGCCAGCAGCTTGGCAGGGCAAGGTCAGCCCCAGCATTTT. It encodes CASSLAGQGQPQHF.

V is TRBV7-6 and J is TRBJ2-3, with D unclear. The V and J ends lost 5 bases and 4 bases respectively, with 10 bases between them. The CDR3 is made up of 13 amino acids. Germline CDR1 and CDR2: SGHVS and FNYEAQ. The CDR3: CASSKFISDTQYF. The CDR3 DNA reads TGTGCCAGCAGCAAATTCATATCAGATACGCAGTATTTT.

V is TRBV20-1 and J is TRBJ2-1; 8 nucleotides match TRBD2. The CDR3 runs 14 residues. With 3 bases clipped from V and 8 bases from J, the junction kept 9 bases outside the gene matches. Per germline, CDR1 DFQATT and CDR2 SNEGSKA (reference sequence). DNA for the CDR3: TGCAGTGCTAGGTCGGGAGGGCCTCTTGATGAGCAGTTCTTC. Its protein product is CSARSGGPLDEQFF.